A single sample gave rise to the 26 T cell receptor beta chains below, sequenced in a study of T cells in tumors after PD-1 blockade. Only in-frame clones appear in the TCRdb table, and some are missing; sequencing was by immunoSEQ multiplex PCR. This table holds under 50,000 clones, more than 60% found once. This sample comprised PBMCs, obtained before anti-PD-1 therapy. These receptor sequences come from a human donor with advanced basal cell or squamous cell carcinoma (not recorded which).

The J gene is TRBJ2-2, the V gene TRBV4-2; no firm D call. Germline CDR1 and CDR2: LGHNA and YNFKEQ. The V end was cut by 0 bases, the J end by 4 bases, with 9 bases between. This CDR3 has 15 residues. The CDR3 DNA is TGTGCCAGCAGCCAAGAGTCTTCAAGCACCGGGGAGCTGTTTTTT. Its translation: CASSQESSSTGELFF.

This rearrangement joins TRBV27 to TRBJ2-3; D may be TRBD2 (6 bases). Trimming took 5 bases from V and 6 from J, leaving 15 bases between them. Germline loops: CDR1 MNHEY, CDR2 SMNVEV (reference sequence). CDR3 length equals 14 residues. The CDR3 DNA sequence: TGTGCCAGCAGTCGGGAGCGCTCATCCGATACGCAGTATTTT. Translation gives CASSRERSSDTQYF.

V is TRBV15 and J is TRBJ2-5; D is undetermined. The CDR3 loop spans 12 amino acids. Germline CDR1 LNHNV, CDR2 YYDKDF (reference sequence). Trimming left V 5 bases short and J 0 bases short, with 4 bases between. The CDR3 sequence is CATSDYQETQYF. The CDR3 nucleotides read TGTGCCACCAGCGACTACCAAGAGACCCAGTACTTC. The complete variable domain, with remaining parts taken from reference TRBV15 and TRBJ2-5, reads DAMVIQNPRYQVTQFGKPVTLSCSQTLNHNVMYWYQQKSSQAPKLLFHYYDKDFNNEADTPDNFQSRRPNTSFCFLDIRSPGLGDTAMYLCATSDYQETQYFGPGTRLLVL.

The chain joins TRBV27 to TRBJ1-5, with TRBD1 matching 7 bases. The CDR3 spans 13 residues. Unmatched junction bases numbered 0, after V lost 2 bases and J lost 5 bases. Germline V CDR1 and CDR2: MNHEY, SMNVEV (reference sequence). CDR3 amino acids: CASSLQGDQPQHF. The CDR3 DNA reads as TGTGCCAGCAGTTTACAGGGGGATCAGCCCCAGCATTTT.

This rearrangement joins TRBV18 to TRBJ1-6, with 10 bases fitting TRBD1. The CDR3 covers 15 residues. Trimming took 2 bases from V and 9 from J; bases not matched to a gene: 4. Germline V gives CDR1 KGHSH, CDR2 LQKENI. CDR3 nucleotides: TGTGCCAGCTCACCAGACGGGACAGGGGTTTCACCCCTCCACTTT. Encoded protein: CASSPDGTGVSPLHF.

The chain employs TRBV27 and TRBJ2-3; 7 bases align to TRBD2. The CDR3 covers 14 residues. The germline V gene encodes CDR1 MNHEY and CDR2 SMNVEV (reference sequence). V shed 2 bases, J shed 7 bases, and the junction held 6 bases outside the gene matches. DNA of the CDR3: TGTGCCAGCAGTTTAACAGCGGGGTGGAATACGCAGTATTTT. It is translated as CASSLTAGWNTQYF.

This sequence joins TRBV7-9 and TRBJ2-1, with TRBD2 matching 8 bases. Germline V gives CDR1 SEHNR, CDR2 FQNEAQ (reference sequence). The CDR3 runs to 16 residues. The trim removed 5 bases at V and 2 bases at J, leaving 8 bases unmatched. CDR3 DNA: TGTGCCAGCAGCCCGGGGGGGCGGGGAACCTACAATGAGCAGTTCTTC. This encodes CASSPGGRGTYNEQFF.

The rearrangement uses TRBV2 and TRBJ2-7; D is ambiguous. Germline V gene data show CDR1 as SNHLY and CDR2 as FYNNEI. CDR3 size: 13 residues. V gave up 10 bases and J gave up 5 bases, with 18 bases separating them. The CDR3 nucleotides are TGTGCCACCAAGGAAATACCCTTCCACGAGCAGTACTTC. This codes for CATKEIPFHEQYF.

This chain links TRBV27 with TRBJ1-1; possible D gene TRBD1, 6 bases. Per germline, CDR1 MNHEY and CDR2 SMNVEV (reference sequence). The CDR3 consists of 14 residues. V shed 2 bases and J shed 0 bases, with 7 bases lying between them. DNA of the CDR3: TGTGCCAGCAGTTTAAGGGGGGTGAACACTGAAGCTTTCTTT. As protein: CASSLRGVNTEAFF.

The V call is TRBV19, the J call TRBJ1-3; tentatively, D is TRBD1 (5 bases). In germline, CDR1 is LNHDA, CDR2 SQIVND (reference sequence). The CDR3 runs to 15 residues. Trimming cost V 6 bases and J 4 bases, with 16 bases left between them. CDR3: CASSRWTTGGNTIYF. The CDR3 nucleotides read TGTGCCAGTAGCCGATGGACAACCGGGGGAAACACCATATATTTT.

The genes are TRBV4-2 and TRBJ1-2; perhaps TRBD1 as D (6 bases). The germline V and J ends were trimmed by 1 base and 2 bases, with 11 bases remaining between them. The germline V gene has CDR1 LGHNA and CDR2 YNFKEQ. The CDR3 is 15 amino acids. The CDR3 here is CASSQVLGANYGYTF. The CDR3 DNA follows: TGTGCCAGCAGCCAAGTGCTGGGGGCCAACTATGGCTACACCTTC.

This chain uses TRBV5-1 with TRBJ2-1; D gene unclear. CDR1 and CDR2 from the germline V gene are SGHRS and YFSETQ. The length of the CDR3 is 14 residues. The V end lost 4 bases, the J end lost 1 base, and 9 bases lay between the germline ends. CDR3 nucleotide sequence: TGCGCCAGCAGCCCACGAGGTTCCTACAATGAGCAGTTCTTC. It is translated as CASSPRGSYNEQFF.

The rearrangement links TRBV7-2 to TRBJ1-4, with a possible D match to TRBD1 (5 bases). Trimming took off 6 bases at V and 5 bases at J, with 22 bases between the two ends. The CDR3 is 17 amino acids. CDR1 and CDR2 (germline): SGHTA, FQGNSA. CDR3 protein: CASSNTPRGGMNEKLFF. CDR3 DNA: TGTGCCAGCAGTAACACTCCCCGGGGGGGGATGAATGAAAAACTGTTTTTT.

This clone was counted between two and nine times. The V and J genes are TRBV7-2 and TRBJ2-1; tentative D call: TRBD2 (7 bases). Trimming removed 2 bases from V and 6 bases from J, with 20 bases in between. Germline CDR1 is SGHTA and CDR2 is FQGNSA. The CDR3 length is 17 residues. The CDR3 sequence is CASSLSGDNPVSNEQFF. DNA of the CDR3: TGTGCCAGCAGCTTAAGCGGGGACAACCCAGTGTCCAATGAGCAGTTCTTC.

CDR3 region: CASSWDREESGANVLTF. The CDR3 DNA sequence: TGTGCCAGCAGCTGGGACAGGGAGGAAAGTGGGGCCAACGTCCTGACTTTC. V and J are TRBV11-3 and TRBJ2-6; 9 bases fit TRBD1. Unmatched junction bases numbered 7, after V lost 4 bases and J lost 3 bases. The CDR3 loop spans 17 amino acids. Per the germline V gene, CDR1 is SGHNT and CDR2 is YENEEA.

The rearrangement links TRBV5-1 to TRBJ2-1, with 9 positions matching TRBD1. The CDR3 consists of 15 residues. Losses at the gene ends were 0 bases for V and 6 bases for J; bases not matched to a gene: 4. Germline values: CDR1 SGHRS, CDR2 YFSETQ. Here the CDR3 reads CASSLVDRGVNEQFF. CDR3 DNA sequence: TGCGCCAGCAGCTTGGTGGACAGGGGAGTCAATGAGCAGTTCTTC.

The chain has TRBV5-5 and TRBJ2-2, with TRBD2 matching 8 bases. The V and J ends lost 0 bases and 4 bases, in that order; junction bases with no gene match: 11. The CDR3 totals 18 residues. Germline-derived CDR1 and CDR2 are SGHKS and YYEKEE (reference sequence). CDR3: CASSLAGVVAGSTGELFF. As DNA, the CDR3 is TGTGCCAGCAGCTTGGCCGGAGTCGTAGCGGGATCCACCGGGGAGCTGTTTTTT. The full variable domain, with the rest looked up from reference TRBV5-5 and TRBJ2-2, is DAGVTQSPTHLIKTRGQQVTLRCSPISGHKSVSWYQQVLGQGPQFIFQYYEKEERGRGNFPDRFSARQFPNYSSELNVNALLLGDSALYLCASSLAGVVAGSTGELFFGEGSRLTVL.

CDR3 coding DNA: TGTGCCAGCAGTCCTAAGACACGCCTCGAGCAGTACTTC. It specifies CASSPKTRLEQYF. The V call is TRBV6-5, the J call TRBJ2-7, with no clear D. V shed 5 bases and J shed 6 bases, with 14 bases lying between them. CDR1 is MNHEY and CDR2 is SVGAGI in the germline V gene. The CDR3 consists of 13 residues.

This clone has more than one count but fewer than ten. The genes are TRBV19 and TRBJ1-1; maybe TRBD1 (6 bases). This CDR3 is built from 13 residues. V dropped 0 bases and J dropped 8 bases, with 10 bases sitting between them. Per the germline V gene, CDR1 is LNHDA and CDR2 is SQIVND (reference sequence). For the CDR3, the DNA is TGTGCCAGTAGTATAGAGGGGGGCGGGGAAGCTTTCTTT. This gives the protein CASSIEGGGEAFF.

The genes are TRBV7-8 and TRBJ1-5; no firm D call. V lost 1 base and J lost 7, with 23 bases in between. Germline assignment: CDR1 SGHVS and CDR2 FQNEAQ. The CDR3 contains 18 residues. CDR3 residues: CASSLDPGQAWLGQPQHF. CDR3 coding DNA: TGTGCCAGCAGCTTAGACCCTGGGCAGGCGTGGTTGGGGCAGCCCCAGCATTTT.

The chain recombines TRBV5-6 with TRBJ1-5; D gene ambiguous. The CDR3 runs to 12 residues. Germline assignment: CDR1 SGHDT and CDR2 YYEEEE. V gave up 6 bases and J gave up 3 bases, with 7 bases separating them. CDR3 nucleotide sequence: TGTGCCAGCATAACAAACAATCAGCCCCAGCATTTT. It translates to CASITNNQPQHF.

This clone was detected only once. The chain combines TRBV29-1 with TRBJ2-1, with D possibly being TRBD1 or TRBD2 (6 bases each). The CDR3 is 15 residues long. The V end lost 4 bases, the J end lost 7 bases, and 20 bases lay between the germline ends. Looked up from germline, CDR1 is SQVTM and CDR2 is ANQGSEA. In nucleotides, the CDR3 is TGCAGCGTTGGCAGTGGGGGGCTCAACCCGAATGAGCAGTTCTTC. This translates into CSVGSGGLNPNEQFF.

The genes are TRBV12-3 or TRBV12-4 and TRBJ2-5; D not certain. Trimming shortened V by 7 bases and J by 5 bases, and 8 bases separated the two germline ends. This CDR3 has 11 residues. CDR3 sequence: CASMVGETQYF. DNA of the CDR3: TGTGCCAGCATGGTGGGGGAGACCCAGTACTTC.

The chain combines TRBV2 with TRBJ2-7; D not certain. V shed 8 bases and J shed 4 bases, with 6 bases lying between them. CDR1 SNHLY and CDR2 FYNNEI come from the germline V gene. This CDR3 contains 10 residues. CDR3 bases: TGTGCCAGCGCGGAATACGAGCAGTACTTC. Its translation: CASAEYEQYF.

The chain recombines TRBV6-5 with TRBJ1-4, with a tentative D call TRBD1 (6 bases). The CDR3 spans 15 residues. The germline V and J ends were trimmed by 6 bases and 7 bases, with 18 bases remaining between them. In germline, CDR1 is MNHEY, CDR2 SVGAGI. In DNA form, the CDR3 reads TGTGCCAGCAGATTCTACCAAAGGGGGAGTGAAAAACTGTTTTTT. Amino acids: CASRFYQRGSEKLFF.

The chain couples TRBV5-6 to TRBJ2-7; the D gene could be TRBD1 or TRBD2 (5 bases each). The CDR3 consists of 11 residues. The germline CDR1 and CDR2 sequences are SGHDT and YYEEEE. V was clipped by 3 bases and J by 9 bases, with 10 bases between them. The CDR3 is CASSYFGTQYF. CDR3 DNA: TGTGCCAGCAGCTACTTCGGGACGCAGTACTTC.